These 23 T cell receptor delta chains were sequenced from one sample in a study of γδ T cells in repeated Plasmodium falciparum infection. TCRdb applied CATT to the multiplex PCR reads for clone calling. The table shows 75,000 to 95,000 delta-chain clones, with roughly 0.9% occurring only once. Flow sorting of PBMC yielded separate Vgamma9/Vdelta2+ and Vdelta2-negative gammadelta T cell populations for bulk repertoire analysis. Specimen: gamma-delta T cells from blood. The source of these receptors is a pool of human donors (malaria-infected and uninfected, not separated).

This clone showed up just a few times. The protein TCRdb lists belongs to a much larger clone and differs from this DNA's translation at residue 4, which points to a read error; the protein shown is made from the DNA. V is TRDV2 and J is TRDJ1; 12 positions agree with TRDD3. Since TCRdb gives no J gene, matching the DNA to germline was used here to assign it. V shed 5 bases and J 0 bases; nucleotides not matched to a gene: 12. CDR1 and CDR2 from the germline V gene are GEAIGNYY and EKD. The CDR3 is 18 amino acids. The CDR3 region has the DNA TGTGCCTGTGTCCCCCTACTGGGGGATACAGGGTACACCGATAAACTCATCTTT. Amino acids: CACVPLLGDTGYTDKLIF.

This clone was recorded a few times. The TCRdb protein, from a much larger clone, departs from this DNA's translation at residue 16, likely by read error; the protein shown derives from the DNA. The rearrangement uses TRDV1 and TRDJ1; 8 nucleotides line up with TRDD3. The CDR3 covers 21 residues. Germline-derived CDR1 and CDR2 are TSWWSYY and QGS. V gave up 7 bases and J gave up 10 bases; unmatched junction bases: 35. CDR3 bases: TGTGCTCTTGCGGTGGAGACCCATTCCAACAATTACGACTGGGGGGTCACGCGACTCATCTTT. It specifies CALAVETHSNNYDWGVTRLIF.

This clone has a handful of counts. A read error likely explains this, since a far larger clone differs by one base. The sample contains more than one DNA sequence encoding this CDR3. The chain carries TRDV1 and TRDJ1; a possible D gene is TRDD3 (6 bases). TCRdb records no J gene; here it was assigned by comparing the DNA to germline. Germline V lookup: CDR1 TSWWSYY, CDR2 QGS. The V end was cut by 2 bases, the J end by 3 bases, with 43 bases between. The CDR3 is 25 residues long. The CDR3 DNA sequence: TGTGCTCTTGGGGAAGTGCCTAAACGGAGTCCCCGGATCATGGGAGATACGCGTCCATCCGATAAACTCATCTTT. It is translated as CALGEVPKRSPRIMGDTRPSDKLIF.

In regard to this clone: TCRdb has a much larger clone's protein, which differs at residue 10 from the translation of this DNA, likely because of a read error; what is shown is the protein translated from the DNA. The chain has TRDV2 and TRDJ3, with 9 bases identical to TRDD3. TCRdb lists no J gene, so it was determined here by aligning the DNA to germline. The CDR3 has 17 amino acids. J gave up 5 bases and V 0 bases, and 4 bases lay outside the gene matches. Germline loops: CDR1 GEAIGNYY, CDR2 EKD. CDR3 DNA sequence: TGTGCCTGTGACACCGTACTGGGGGACCGGGACACCCGACAGATGTTTTTC. Encoded protein: CACDTVLGDRDTRQMFF.

On this clone itself: A far larger clone is one nucleotide away, so this likely arose from a read error. Other nucleotide sequences from this sample produce the same CDR3. The V gene call reads TRDV2; no J gene was called; TRDD3, the D gene given by the table, was not confirmed from the DNA. The CDR3 consists of 19 residues. Germline assignment: CDR1 GEAIGNYY and CDR2 EKD. Here the CDR3 reads CACDTGGWGYPSYTDKLIF. The CDR3 DNA reads as TGTGCCTGTGACACCGGGGGCTGGGGATACCCTTCGTACACCGATAAACTCATTTTT.

This clone was detected only a few times. This DNA's translation differs at residue 7 from TCRdb's protein, which comes from a much larger clone; a read error is likely, and the protein shown is translated from the DNA. This chain links TRDV1 with TRDJ1, with 10 bases lining up with TRDD3. This CDR3 comprises 18 residues. Germline values: CDR1 TSWWSYY, CDR2 QGS. V lost 1 base to trimming and J lost 3 bases; unmatched junction nucleotides: 11. In DNA form, the CDR3 reads TGTGCTCTTGGGGAACATCTGGGCTGGGGGATAGTATCCGATAAACTCATCTTT. This gives the protein CALGEHLGWGIVSDKLIF.

This clone was detected a few times. This sequence is one base from a far larger clone and is likely a read error. This same CDR3 is encoded by further DNA sequences in the sample. The V gene was identified as TRDV1, while no J gene was called; the listed D gene, TRDD3, was not tested against the DNA. CDR1 is TSWWSYY and CDR2 is QGS in the germline V gene. The CDR3 spans 22 residues. CDR3 coding DNA: TGTGCTCTTGGGGAACTAAAGGCCTCCTTGGCTGGGGGATTCACCTGCACCGATAAGCTCATCTTT. It specifies CALGELKASLAGGFTCTDKLIF.

About this clone: A read error likely explains why the TCRdb protein, taken from a much larger clone, differs from this DNA's translation at residue 4; the protein shown is translated from the DNA. The V call is TRDV2, the J call TRDJ1, with 9 bases aligning to TRDD3. Here the J gene was assigned by germline matching of the DNA, as TCRdb has none. J was trimmed by 0 bases and V by 5 bases; bases with no gene match: 15. This CDR3 has 18 residues. Germline V gives CDR1 GEAIGNYY, CDR2 EKD. The CDR3 DNA reads TGTGCCTGTGTCGGAATCGAAACACTGGGGGACTACACCGATAAACTCATCTTT. It specifies CACVGIETLGDYTDKLIF.

This clone is medium-sized in the sample. Other DNA sequences in the sample encode the same CDR3. The chain carries TRDV1 and TRDJ1; 11 nucleotides line up with TRDD3. The CDR3 sequence is 23 residues long. J gave up 3 bases and V 5 bases, and 29 bases lay outside the gene matches. Germline V gene sequence: CDR1 TSWWSYY, CDR2 QGS. For the CDR3, the DNA is TGTGCTCTTGGGTACCTTGTACGCTTCGGAAGGTTGGGGGATACGCATTCTTCCGATAAACTCATCTTT. Protein: CALGYLVRFGRLGDTHSSDKLIF.

In the case of this clone: A read error likely explains this, since a far larger clone differs by one base. Other DNA sequences in the sample encode the same CDR3. V is TRAV38-2/DV8 and J is TRDJ1; TRDD3 agrees at 8 bases. The J gene, not given by TCRdb, was assigned here from a germline match of the nucleotide sequence. The CDR3 runs to 23 residues. Germline CDR1 is TSESDYY and CDR2 is QEAYKQQN. V shed 0 bases, J shed 0 bases, and the junction held 25 bases outside the gene matches. CDR3 in amino acids: CAYRSAFISWGMLAPPYTDKLIF. DNA for the CDR3: TGTGCTTATAGGAGCGCGTTCATCTCTTGGGGGATGCTCGCCCCCCCTTACACCGATAAACTCATCTTT.

This clone was counted many times. The protein TCRdb gives is from a much larger clone and does not agree with this DNA's translation at residue 15, likely a read error; the protein shown here comes from the DNA. The chain has TRDV2 and TRDJ1, with D possibly being TRDD2 (5 bases). Here the J gene was assigned by germline matching of the DNA, as TCRdb has none. Germline V CDR1 and CDR2: GEAIGNYY, EKD. The CDR3 has 18 residues. CDR3 sequence (DNA): TGTGCCTGTGACACCGTCCTAAGAGGGGCCGCGTACACCGATAGACTCATCTTT. It yields the protein CACDTVLRGAAYTDRLIF.

A remark on this clone: The protein given by TCRdb reflects a much larger clone and differs at residue 16 from this DNA's translation, likely from a read error; the protein shown is the DNA's translation. The chain carries TRDV1 and TRDJ4, with D tentatively TRDD2 (7 bases). TCRdb carries no J gene annotation; the J gene was assigned here by matching the DNA with germline. V lost 3 bases, J lost 2 bases, and 55 bases lay in between. The CDR3 spans 28 residues. Germline V gene sequence: CDR1 TSWWSYY, CDR2 QGS. DNA of the CDR3: TGTGCTCTTGGGGACACTTTGAGGGGCCTTCCTGTACCTGGATGGGAGATACGCCGAGATTCCCCCGAGAGACCCCTGATCTTT. Amino acids: CALGDTLRGLPVPGWEIRRDSPERPLIF.

This clone was detected many times. Since a far larger clone is one base different, this is likely a read error. Other DNA sequences in the sample encode the same CDR3. The chain recombines TRDV2 with TRDJ1, with a possible D match to TRDD1 (5 bases). The CDR3 spans 17 residues. Germline CDR1 and CDR2: GEAIGNYY and EKD. CDR3 nucleotide sequence: TGCGCCTGTGACGAAATTAATCCCCAACTCCACACCGATAAACTCATCTTT. Amino acid sequence: CACDEINPQLHTDKLIF.

A few counts support this clone. A far larger clone is only one base removed, so a read error is likely. Within the sample, other DNA sequences also encode this same CDR3. The chain couples TRDV2 to TRDJ1, with 7 bases identical to TRDD3. TCRdb gives no J gene; it was assigned here by matching the DNA to germline. Germline assignment: CDR1 GEAIGNYY and CDR2 EKD. This CDR3 comprises 16 residues. CDR3 amino acids: CACDKTGADGADKLIF. The DNA of the CDR3 is TGTGCCTGCGACAAGACTGGGGCCGACGGGGCCGATAAACTCATCTTT.

This clone turned up a few times. TCRdb lists the protein of a much larger clone for this DNA, which differs at residue 7, so this is likely a read error; the protein given here is translated from the DNA itself. CDR3 sequence (DNA): TGTGCCTGTGACACTACGCACTGGAATAAACTCATCTTT. Amino acids: CACDTTHWNKLIF. The chain has TRDV2 and TRDJ1; a weak D match, TRDD3 (5 bases). The J gene comes from matching the DNA to germline here; TCRdb lacks it. The CDR3 is made up of 13 amino acids. The V gene lost 1 base and the J gene lost 6 bases, with 11 bases spanning the gap. Germline CDR1 GEAIGNYY, CDR2 EKD.

This clone showed up just a few times. The protein held in TCRdb is that of a much larger clone and does not match this DNA's translation at residue 14, likely because of a read error; the protein shown is translated from the DNA. The gene calls are TRDV2 and TRDJ2; 13 bases align to TRDD3. As TCRdb names no J gene, one was assigned here on the basis of a DNA match to germline. The germline CDR1 and CDR2 sequences are GEAIGNYY and EKD. The CDR3 contains 19 residues. The CDR3 loop reads CACDTVLGDTRALIAQLFF. The CDR3 DNA reads as TGTGCCTGTGACACCGTACTGGGGGATACGCGGGCTTTGATAGCACAACTCTTCTTT.

Remarks on this clone: Translating this DNA gives a protein that differs at residue 2 from the TCRdb one, which belongs to a much larger clone; a read error is likely, and the protein shown is this translation. The rearrangement joins TRDV1 to TRDJ1, with 8 bases identical to TRDD3. This CDR3 has 16 residues. Germline loops: CDR1 TSWWSYY, CDR2 QGS. The DNA of the CDR3 is TGTTCTCTTGGGGAATTTGGGGGATCCTACACCGATAAACTCATCTTT. Encoded protein: CSLGEFGGSYTDKLIF.

A note on this clone: Since a far larger clone is one base different, this is likely a read error. This CDR3 is also generated by other DNA sequences in the sample. The V gene call is TRDV2, and the J gene call is absent; the DNA was not compared with TRDD3, the D call given in the table. Germline-derived CDR1 and CDR2 are GEAIGNYY and EKD. CDR3 length equals 16 residues. The CDR3 coding sequence is TGTGCCTGTGACTCTCTACTGGGGATTTACACCGATAAACTCATCTTC. Amino acid sequence: CACDSLLGIYTDKLIF.

In this sample, this clone turned up a few times. A far more abundant clone sits one base away, making this likely a read error. Other nucleotide sequences in the sample specify the same CDR3. The V gene is TRDV1, the J gene TRDJ1; 11 bases match TRDD3. The J gene comes from matching the DNA to germline here; TCRdb lacks it. Germline V CDR1 and CDR2: TSWWSYY, QGS. This CDR3 contains 24 residues. This CDR3 reads CALGEGVPTIGWGILPRGTDKLIF. For the CDR3, the DNA is TGTGCCCTTGGGGAAGGGGTACCTACGATTGGCTGGGGGATACTCCCCAGGGGGACCGATAAACTCATCTTT.

This clone was observed many times. Other DNA sequences within the sample encode an identical CDR3. The chain has TRDV1 and TRDJ1; 7 positions agree with TRDD3. This CDR3 has 14 amino acids. The V and J ends lost 7 bases and 0 bases, in that order; junction bases with no gene match: 5. CDR1 TSWWSYY and CDR2 QGS come from the germline V gene. The CDR3 DNA reads TGTGCTCTTGCGTTCGGGGGATACACCGATAAACTCATCTTT. Residues: CALAFGGYTDKLIF.

The table lists this clone with a few counts. Since a far larger clone is one base different, this is likely a read error. This CDR3 is also generated by other DNA sequences in the sample. V gene TRDV2 combines with J gene TRDJ1, with D tentatively TRDD3 (6 bases). Germline assignment: CDR1 GEAIGNYY and CDR2 EKD. The CDR3 extends over 16 amino acids. The CDR3 coding sequence is TGTGCCTGTGACACCGTCGGGTCGATACGCACCGACAAACTCATCTTT. It yields the protein CACDTVGSIRTDKLIF.

This clone appeared a few times. This likely reflects a read error, since a far larger clone is one base away. Other DNA variants within this sample encode the same CDR3. A V gene of TRDV1 was called, but no J gene was assigned; the D call TRDD3 from the table was never checked on the DNA. CDR1 is TSWWSYY, CDR2 QGS, per germline. The length of the CDR3 is 18 residues. Here the CDR3 reads CALGDFLPPGILADKLIF. Here the CDR3 DNA reads TGTGCTCTTGGGGACTTCCTTCCCCCGGGGATACTGGCCGATAAACTCATCTTC.

Points on this clone: The protein in TCRdb stems from a much larger clone and differs at residue 5 from this DNA's translation, likely a read error; here the protein is translated from the DNA. The chain links TRDV2 to TRDJ1, with 12 nucleotides matching TRDD3. TCRdb records no J gene; here it was assigned by comparing the DNA to germline. CDR1 and CDR2 from the germline V gene are GEAIGNYY and EKD. This CDR3 has 18 residues. The J segment lost 0 bases and the V segment lost 1 base, leaving 8 bases of the junction unmatched. DNA for the CDR3: TGTGCCTGTGACACTTTGACTGGGGGATACTCTGACACCGATAAACTCATCTTT. Encoded protein: CACDTLTGGYSDTDKLIF.